The source of this T cell receptor beta chain is a study of T-cell memory formation after mild COVID-19. This clonotype has a handful of counts. The antigen is unknown. Study-wide findings and caveats: The CD4+ clones that contracted clustered mainly within CM and EM, and the CD8+ clones concentrated in EMRA. Contracting clones, day 15 to 85, had balanced CD4/CD8, and later expanders favored CD4+. Nothing showed for sure that second-wave clones peaking on day 37 were SARS-CoV-2 specific.

TCRdb analysed the 5' RACE reads with MiXCR anew, one entry per CDR3 protein. The sample lists roughly 120,000 distinct CDR3 sequences, around a sixth occurring once. The specimen was PBMCs or a T cell subset sorted from them (not recorded which). This clonotype was obtained from an adult woman who had mild COVID-19 (a few samples of this study predate the infection). Cell type and time point are not known.

The CDR3 DNA is TGTGCCAGCAGGTTTAAAGGGGGCGCCCACTATGGCTACACCTTC. It specifies CASRFKGGAHYGYTF. The V and J genes are TRBV12-3 or TRBV12-4 and TRBJ1-2; 7 nucleotides match TRBD1. This CDR3 region has 15 residues. Trimming removed 6 bases from V and 3 bases from J; junction bases left unmatched: 10.